The 19 T cell receptor beta chains reported below all come from one sample, sequenced in a study of cytomegalovirus exposure and HLA in healthy donors. The PCR was carried out with 60 Vbeta primers and 13 Jbeta primers. Measured with immunoSEQ multiplex PCR; TCRdb has only the in-frame clones, and not every one. The table lists 150,000 to 200,000 clones, nearly 80% of them singletons, with 4.5% to 7.5% in the top ten. The sequencing input was PBMCs. These TCRs come from a woman aged 25-40 years in good health and CMV-seropositive.

The J gene is TRBJ2-7, the V gene TRBV4-3; D ambiguous. V lost 0 bases to trimming and J lost 2 bases, with 11 bases between them. Germline V gene data show CDR1 as LGHNA and CDR2 as YSLEER. The CDR3 spans 15 residues. The CDR3 DNA reads as TGCGCCAGCAGCCAAGAGTCCCGCGGCCCCTACGAGCAGTACTTC. Its protein product is CASSQESRGPYEQYF.

This clone was counted once. V and J are TRBV11-1 and TRBJ2-5; D gene unclear. The CDR3 is 15 amino acids. CDR1 and CDR2 (germline): SGHAT, FQDESV (reference sequence). The V gene lost 1 base and the J gene lost 0 bases, with 9 bases spanning the gap. The CDR3: CASSLDLGYQETQYF. CDR3 DNA: TGTGCCAGCAGCTTAGATCTGGGCTACCAAGAGACCCAGTACTTC.

The chain links TRBV6-4 to TRBJ2-1, with D possibly being TRBD2 (5 bases). V shed 3 bases and J shed 4 bases, with 7 bases lying between them. Germline V gene sequence: CDR1 MRHNA, CDR2 SNTAGT. This CDR3 contains 13 residues. CDR3 sequence: CASSERTYNEQFF. The CDR3 DNA reads as TGTGCCAGCAGTGAGAGGACTTACAATGAGCAGTTCTTC.

Of note for this clone: The junction departs from the called germline gene at one end, perhaps through a read error. The chain combines TRBV10-1 with TRBJ1-2; the D is unclear. This CDR3 contains 13 residues. Germline CDR1 WNHNN, CDR2 SYGVQD (reference sequence). The DNA for the CDR3 is TGCGCCAGCAGTGAGGTGGGCCGCTATGGTTACACCTTC. Translation: CASSEVGRYGYTF.

The gene calls are TRBV27 and TRBJ2-7; TRBD2 matches 9 bases. V was pared by 2 bases and J by 4 bases, with 18 bases of the junction left unmatched. Germline V gene sequence: CDR1 MNHEY, CDR2 SMNVEV (reference sequence). The CDR3 is made up of 19 amino acids. The DNA of the CDR3 is TGTGCCAGCAGTTTAAGGCCTAGCGGGGCCGGGGGACGGGATTACGAGCAGTACTTC. This codes for CASSLRPSGAGGRDYEQYF.

The chain carries TRBV6-7 and TRBJ2-1, with a possible D match to TRBD2 (6 bases). TRBV6-7 is an ORF, and what it does is uncertain. Trimming left V 2 bases short and J 6 bases short, with 8 bases between. The CDR3 sequence is 13 residues long. CDR3: CASSYRESNEQFF. CDR3 bases: TGTGCCAGCAGTTACCGGGAGAGCAATGAGCAGTTCTTC.

This chain links TRBV19 with TRBJ2-7; the match to TRBD1 covers 8 bases. The CDR3 is 15 amino acids. Germline values: CDR1 LNHDA, CDR2 SQIVND (reference sequence). V gave up 6 bases and J gave up 5 bases; unmatched junction bases: 12. The CDR3: CASRTTDRGDHEQYF. As DNA, the CDR3 is TGTGCCAGTAGAACAACCGACAGGGGAGACCACGAGCAGTACTTC.

V is TRBV6-6 and J is TRBJ2-5; 9 bases fit TRBD1. CDR3 size: 12 residues. Unmatched junction bases numbered 6, after V lost 7 bases and J lost 9 bases. Germline lookup yields CDR1 MNHNY and CDR2 SVGAGI (reference sequence). This CDR3 reads CASMGGQGAQYF. CDR3 DNA sequence: TGTGCCAGCATGGGGGGACAGGGAGCCCAGTACTTC.

J is TRBJ1-1 and V is TRBV2; the D is unclear. V was trimmed by 6 bases and J by 0 bases, leaving 14 bases between them. Per germline, CDR1 SNHLY and CDR2 FYNNEI. The CDR3 extends over 15 amino acids. The CDR3 nucleotides read TGTGCCAGCAGAGAGACAAGGCTTTTGAACACTGAAGCTTTCTTT. It yields the protein CASRETRLLNTEAFF. Variable domain in full (rest from reference TRBV2 and TRBJ1-1): EPEVTQTPSHQVTQMGQEVILRCVPISNHLYFYWYRQILGQKVEFLVSFYNNEISEKSEIFDDQFSVERPDGSNFTLKIRSTKLEDSAMYFCASRETRLLNTEAFFGQGTRLTVV.

The rearrangement uses TRBV4-3 and TRBJ2-1; a weak D match, TRBD1 (6 bases). From germline, CDR1 is LGHNA and CDR2 YSLEER. Trimming removed 3 bases from V and 4 bases from J, with 10 bases in between. The CDR3 sequence is 14 residues long. CDR3 DNA sequence: TGCGCCAGCAGCCACGGACAGCCTTACAATGAGCAGTTCTTC. The encoded protein is CASSHGQPYNEQFF.

This clone was detected a few times. The chain uses TRBV6-1 and TRBJ1-3, with D uncertain. The ends were cut back, 10 bases at V and 5 bases at J, with 18 bases in the middle. CDR1 MNHNS and CDR2 SASEGT come from the germline V gene. CDR3 size: 14 residues. DNA for the CDR3: TGTGCCATAAGAGGACTGGGAGGGAGAAACACCATATATTTT. This sequence encodes CAIRGLGGRNTIYF.

The CDR3 spells CASSPREPGYTF. The CDR3 DNA follows: TGTGCCAGTAGTCCTCGTGAGCCGGGCTACACCTTC. The chain is built from TRBV19 and TRBJ1-2; D unresolved. The CDR3 covers 12 residues. The germline V and J ends were trimmed by 5 bases and 8 bases, with 12 bases remaining between them. Germline CDR1 is LNHDA and CDR2 is SQIVND (reference sequence).

CDR3 sequence reads: CASSLPPVGLAGYEQFF. CDR3 nucleotide sequence: TGTGCCAGCAGCTTACCCCCAGTGGGGCTAGCGGGATACGAGCAGTTCTTC. The V call is TRBV7-9, the J call TRBJ2-1; TRBD2 matches at 9 bases. CDR3 length equals 17 residues. Unmatched junction bases numbered 15, after V lost 2 bases and J lost 10 bases. Germline V gene sequence: CDR1 SEHNR, CDR2 FQNEAQ (reference sequence).

The chain links TRBV6-5 to TRBJ1-2; D may be TRBD1 (5 bases). The CDR3 is made up of 13 amino acids. Trimming removed 7 bases at V and 0 bases at J, with 9 bases between. Germline values: CDR1 MNHEY, CDR2 SVGAGI. The CDR3 reads CASKRTTNYGYTF. The CDR3 DNA sequence: TGTGCCAGCAAAAGGACAACTAACTATGGCTACACCTTC.

The chain has TRBV19 and TRBJ1-1; D is ambiguous. The CDR3 covers 13 residues. Trimming took 3 bases from V and 3 from J, leaving 8 bases between them. CDR1 and CDR2 (germline): LNHDA, SQIVND (reference sequence). CDR3 sequence reads: CASSIPGYTEAFF. In DNA form, the CDR3 reads TGTGCCAGTAGTATTCCGGGTTACACTGAAGCTTTCTTT.

The chain links TRBV5-1 to TRBJ2-3; D is possibly TRBD2 (5 bases). Trimming took off 7 bases at V and 2 bases at J, with 14 bases between the two ends. Germline values: CDR1 SGHRS, CDR2 YFSETQ. CDR3 length equals 14 residues. CDR3 DNA sequence: TGCGCCAGCGGCCGGCTAGCAGTCACAGATACGCAGTATTTT. Its translation: CASGRLAVTDTQYF.

The CDR3 spells CASSAGSVSYNEQFF. The DNA for the CDR3 is TGTGCCAGCAGTGCCGGGAGCGTTTCCTACAATGAGCAGTTCTTC. V gene TRBV27 combines with J gene TRBJ2-1; D perhaps matches TRBD2 (6 bases). V shed 5 bases and J shed 1 base, with 12 bases lying between them. CDR1 and CDR2 from the germline V gene are MNHEY and SMNVEV (reference sequence). The CDR3 has 15 amino acids.

The chain combines TRBV6-1 with TRBJ2-7; 12 bases agree with TRBD2. With 6 bases clipped from V and 2 bases from J, the junction kept 5 bases outside the gene matches. The CDR3 is 15 amino acids. The germline V gene encodes CDR1 MNHNS and CDR2 SASEGT. CDR3 residues: CASRKTSGGAYEQYF. The CDR3 bases are TGTGCCAGCAGAAAGACTAGCGGGGGAGCCTACGAGCAGTACTTC.

This clone was detected only once. The sample contains more than one DNA sequence encoding this CDR3. This chain joins TRBV5-1 and TRBJ2-3, with 7 bases matching TRBD1. CDR1 is SGHRS, CDR2 YFSETQ, per germline. The J segment lost 4 bases and the V segment lost 2 bases, leaving 4 bases of the junction unmatched. CDR3 length: 14 residues. The CDR3 loop is CASSFGQGADTQYF. CDR3 nucleotide sequence: TGCGCCAGCAGCTTCGGGCAGGGGGCAGATACGCAGTATTTT.